Below are 8 T cell receptor beta chains sequenced from a single sample in a study of T cell changes during pregnancy in multiple sclerosis. TCRdb keeps only in-frame clones here, not all; method: immunoSEQ multiplex PCR. In the table there are about 76,000 clones, 80% to 95% of which are singletons. The sequencing used peripheral blood, collected after pregnancy. The receptors shown here come from a female donor in good health, enrolled as a control in a pregnancy study.

This clone was counted once. The V gene is TRBV7-9, the J gene TRBJ2-5; 8 bases match TRBD1. Germline values: CDR1 SEHNR, CDR2 FQNEAQ (reference sequence). CDR3 size: 15 residues. The V and J ends lost 3 bases and 5 bases, in that order; junction bases with no gene match: 8. As DNA, the CDR3 is TGTGCCAGCAGCTTGGCCACAGGGGGAAGGGAGACCCAGTACTTC. Protein product: CASSLATGGRETQYF.

For this clone: An end of the junction differs from the germline gene, which may be a read error. The rearrangement links TRBV7-2 to TRBJ2-2; D is undetermined. This CDR3 has 13 amino acids. CDR1 is SGHTA and CDR2 is FQGNSA in the germline V gene. CDR3 in amino acids: CASGFHSTGELFF. The CDR3 DNA is TGTGCCAGCGGCTTTCACAGCACCGGGGAGCTGTTTTTT.

V usage is TRBV4-3 and J usage is TRBJ2-7, with 8 bases identical to TRBD1. The J segment lost 3 bases and the V segment lost 0 bases, leaving 10 bases of the junction unmatched. From germline, CDR1 is LGHNA and CDR2 YSLEER. This CDR3 comprises 17 residues. Here the CDR3 reads CASSQDGVAGGHYEQYF. In nucleotides, the CDR3 is TGCGCCAGCAGCCAAGACGGGGTTGCAGGGGGCCACTACGAGCAGTACTTC.

The V gene is TRBV7-6, the J gene TRBJ1-2; a weak D match, TRBD1 (5 bases). This CDR3 is 13 amino acids long. Per germline, CDR1 SGHVS and CDR2 FNYEAQ. The ends were cut back, 5 bases at V and 3 bases at J, with 10 bases in the middle. In DNA form, the CDR3 reads TGTGCCAGCAGCCCAGACAGTCACTATGGCTACACCTTC. Translated, it gives CASSPDSHYGYTF.

This clone came up once. V is TRBV28 and J is TRBJ2-1; weak D call: TRBD1 (6 bases). CDR1 is MDHEN, CDR2 SYDVKM, per germline. The ends were cut back, 0 bases at V and 2 bases at J, with 8 bases in the middle. CDR3 length: 15 residues. CDR3 region: CASSLWRGTYNEQFF. The CDR3 bases are TGTGCCAGCAGTTTATGGAGGGGGACCTACAATGAGCAGTTCTTC.

The chain carries TRBV7-9 and TRBJ2-7; tentatively, D is TRBD1 (6 bases). Germline V lookup: CDR1 SEHNR, CDR2 FQNEAQ (reference sequence). The length of the CDR3 is 19 residues. V lost 2 bases, J lost 0 bases, and 23 bases lay in between. The CDR3 DNA follows: TGTGCCAGCAGCTTAAGCACGTACGGACGGGACACGACCTCCTACGAGCAGTACTTC. Amino acids: CASSLSTYGRDTTSYEQYF.

The rearrangement joins TRBV6-6 to TRBJ2-3; maybe TRBD2 (6 bases). Germline V gene data show CDR1 as MNHNY and CDR2 as SVGAGI (reference sequence). This CDR3 contains 16 residues. The V and J ends lost 0 bases and 6 bases respectively, with 16 bases between them. Written as DNA, the CDR3 is TGTGCCAGCAGTTACTCCCTGGCGGGACGGTCCGATACGCAGTATTTT. Protein sequence: CASSYSLAGRSDTQYF.

The rearrangement links TRBV7-2 to TRBJ2-1, with D perhaps TRBD1 (5 bases). The germline V gene encodes CDR1 SGHTA and CDR2 FQGNSA. V was cut by 5 bases and J by 8 bases, with 13 bases left in between. This CDR3 contains 13 residues. CDR3 in amino acids: CASSPTDSHEQFF. The CDR3 region has the DNA TGTGCCAGCAGCCCGACCGACAGTCATGAGCAGTTCTTC.